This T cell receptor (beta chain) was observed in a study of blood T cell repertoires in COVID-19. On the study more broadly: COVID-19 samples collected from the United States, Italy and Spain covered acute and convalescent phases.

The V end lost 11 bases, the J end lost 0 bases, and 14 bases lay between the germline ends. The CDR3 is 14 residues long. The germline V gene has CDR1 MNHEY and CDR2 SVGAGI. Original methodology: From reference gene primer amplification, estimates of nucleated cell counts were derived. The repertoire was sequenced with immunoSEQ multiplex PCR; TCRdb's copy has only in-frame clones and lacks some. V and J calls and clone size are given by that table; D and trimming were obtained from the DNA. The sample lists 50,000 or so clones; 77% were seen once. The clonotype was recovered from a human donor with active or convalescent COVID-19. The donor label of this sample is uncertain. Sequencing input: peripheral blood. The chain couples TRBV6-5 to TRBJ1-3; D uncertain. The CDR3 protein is CAGGTEFSGNTIYF. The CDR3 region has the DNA TGTGCCGGAGGTACAGAATTCTCTGGAAACACCATATATTTT.